This TCR beta chain was recorded in a study of T cells in Graves' hyperthyroidism and ophthalmopathy. Amplification of TCR beta CDR3 regions used RNA as the template. Carried out on the TCR CDR3, a first-round RT-PCR used the HTBI primer set. TCRdb independently ran MiXCR on the multiplex PCR reads; one entry per CDR3 protein. The sample contains approximately 210,000 distinct CDR3 sequences, 15% to 20% of which appear only once. Diagnostic decisions used clinical symptoms, serum thyroxine and TRAb, thyroid ultrasound and orbital computed tomography. This TCR derives from a man between 50 and 59 years old with Graves' hyperthyroidism. Sequencing used blood.

The CDR3 sequence is CASSLGTGSTGELFF. DNA of the CDR3: TGTGCCAGCAGCCTCGGGACAGGGTCAACCGGGGAGCTGTTTTTT. The chain couples TRBV11-1 to TRBJ2-2; TRBD1 matches at 9 bases. This CDR3 has 15 amino acids. Germline CDR1 is SGHAT and CDR2 is FQDESV (reference sequence). V lost 5 bases to trimming and J lost 5 bases; unmatched junction nucleotides: 6.